This T cell receptor beta chain derives from a study of cytomegalovirus exposure and HLA in healthy donors. Germline-derived CDR1 and CDR2 are KGHSH and LQKENI. The CDR3 covers 15 residues. The trim removed 6 bases at V and 7 bases at J, leaving 10 bases unmatched. The study's findings and limits: Being productive about 90% or about 30% of the time was typical of most TCR beta V segments in an earlier analysis.

Primers for the PCR totalled 60 Vbeta and 13 Jbeta. Assay: immunoSEQ multiplex PCR; the TCRdb copy retains only in-frame clones and omits some. The sample lists some 130,000 clones, roughly 63% seen once, with roughly 1.6% in the top ten. Points on this clone: Its antigen is undetermined.

V is TRBV18 and J is TRBJ2-7, with TRBD2 matching over 12 bases. This clonotype was obtained from a man younger than 45 in good health and CMV-seropositive. The sample consisted of PBMCs. The CDR3 here is CASSLEGLAGTEQYF. CDR3 nucleotide sequence: TGTGCCAGCTCCTTAGAAGGACTAGCGGGAACTGAGCAGTACTTC.